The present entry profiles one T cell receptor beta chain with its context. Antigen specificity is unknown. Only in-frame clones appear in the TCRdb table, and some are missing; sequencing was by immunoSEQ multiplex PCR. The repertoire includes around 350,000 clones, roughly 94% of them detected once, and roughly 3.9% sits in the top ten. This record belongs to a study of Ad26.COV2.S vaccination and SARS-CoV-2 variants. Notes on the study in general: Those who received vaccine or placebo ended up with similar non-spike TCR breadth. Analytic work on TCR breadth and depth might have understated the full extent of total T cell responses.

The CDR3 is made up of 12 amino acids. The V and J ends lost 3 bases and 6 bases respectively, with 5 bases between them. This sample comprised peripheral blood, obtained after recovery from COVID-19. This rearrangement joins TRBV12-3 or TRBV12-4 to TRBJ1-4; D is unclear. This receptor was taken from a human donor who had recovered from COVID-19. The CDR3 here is CASSFSHEKLFF. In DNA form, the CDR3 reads TGTGCCAGCAGTTTTAGCCATGAAAAACTGTTTTTT.